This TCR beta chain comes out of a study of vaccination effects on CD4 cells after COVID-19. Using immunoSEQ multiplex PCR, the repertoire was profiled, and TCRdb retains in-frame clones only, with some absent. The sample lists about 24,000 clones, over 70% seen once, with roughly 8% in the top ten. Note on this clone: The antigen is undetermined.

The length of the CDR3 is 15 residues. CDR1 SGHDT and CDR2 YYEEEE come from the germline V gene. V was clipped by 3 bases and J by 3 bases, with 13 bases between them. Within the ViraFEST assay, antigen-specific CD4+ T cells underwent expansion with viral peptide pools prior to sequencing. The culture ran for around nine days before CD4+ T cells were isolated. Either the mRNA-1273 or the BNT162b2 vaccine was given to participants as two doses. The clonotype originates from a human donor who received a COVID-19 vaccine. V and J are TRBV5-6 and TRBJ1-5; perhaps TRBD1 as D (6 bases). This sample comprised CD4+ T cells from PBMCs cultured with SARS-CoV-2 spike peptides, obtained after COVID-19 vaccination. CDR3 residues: CASSWWGALNQPQHF. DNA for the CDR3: TGTGCCAGCAGCTGGTGGGGGGCCCTCAATCAGCCCCAGCATTTT.